This TCR beta chain was documented in a study of CD8 T cells in ankylosing spondylitis. A note on this clonotype: Antigen: not known.

Study-wide results and caveats: There was reportedly significant enrichment of clones that were disease-linked in matched ankylosing spondylitis synovial fluid. Those disease-linked clones were CD8+; they were also relatively rare in peripheral blood. Among TCR beta sequences, a motif of eight highly homologous variants appeared characteristic of ankylosing spondylitis blood.

In germline, CDR1 is SGDLS, CDR2 YYNGEE. Losses at the gene ends were 0 bases for V and 8 bases for J; bases not matched to a gene: 3. The CDR3 runs to 15 residues. The authors made TCR beta libraries by quantitative 5'-RACE with molecular barcodes. TCRdb reprocessed the 5' RACE reads via MiXCR and lists one record per CDR3 protein. The repertoire holds more than 600,000 distinct CDR3 sequences, with around 20% as singletons. This TCR derives from a male donor with ankylosing spondylitis. Input material: blood, either unsorted or a sorted T cell fraction (not recorded which). V usage is TRBV9 and J usage is TRBJ1-6, with TRBD1 matching 9 bases. CDR3 loop: CASSVGGQGDSPLHF. For the CDR3, the DNA is TGTGCCAGCAGCGTAGGGGGACAGGGAGATTCACCCCTCCACTTT.